This TCR beta chain derives from a study of T-cell reconstitution after alpha-beta-depleted transplantation in children. During its preparation, the TCRbeta library received unique molecular identifiers. TCRdb processed the PCR reads anew with MiXCR; each CDR3 protein has one entry. The table shows 600,000 to 700,000 distinct CDR3 sequences, with 16% occurring only once. Trimming removed 3 bases from V and 4 bases from J, with 13 bases in between. This CDR3 spans 15 amino acids. This clonotype was counted at least ten times. The TCR comes from a human donor who donated a stem cell graft to a child with acute myeloid leukemia. This specimen was PBMCs from the stem cell graft donor, taken from the stem cell graft. J is TRBJ1-3 and V is TRBV12-3 or TRBV12-4, with D possibly TRBD1 on 6 matching bases. The CDR3 bases are TGTGCCAGCAGTTTGCTCGGGACATCAGGAAACACCATATATTTT. Translation gives CASSLLGTSGNTIYF.